This entry is about one T cell receptor beta chain. TCRdb's copy holds only in-frame clones and misses some; the assay was immunoSEQ multiplex PCR. The sample consists of about 61,000 clones, around 86% of them appearing once. This entry is derived from a study of OX40 agonist ivuxolimab in advanced cancers. V lost 4 bases, J lost 5 bases, and 15 bases lay in between. The CDR3 runs 16 residues. Looked up from germline, CDR1 is MNHNS and CDR2 is SASEGT. Material: CD4+ or CD8+ T cells sorted from blood, obtained in a trial of the OX40 agonist ivuxolimab. The genes are TRBV6-1 and TRBJ2-6, with TRBD1 as a possible D gene (6 bases). The receptor's source is an adult with an advanced solid tumor such as melanoma, head and neck, liver or kidney cancer. The CDR3 reads CASSGGTRGWANVLTF. DNA for the CDR3: TGTGCCAGCAGTGGAGGGACACGGGGTTGGGCCAACGTCCTGACTTTC.